These 16 T cell receptor beta chains were all obtained from the same sample, sequenced in a study of beta chain features in type 1 diabetes. General observations from the study: Significant though moderate, a shortening of TCRB CDR3s appeared in all four CD4+ subsets of Type 1 diabetes patients.

Their cognate antigens are unknown. Of the isolated RNA, all was reverse transcribed, and so the sequenced material was expressed TCRB transcripts. The assay was immunoSEQ multiplex PCR, and TCRdb's table has in-frame clones only and misses some. The table lists 600,000 to 750,000 clones, over 10% of them singletons. The sample consisted of naive CD4+ T cells from blood. These TCRs come from a man aged 25-45 years with type 1 diabetes.

This clone has only a few counts. The CDR3: CASSLRTEGVKLFF. CDR3 nucleotide sequence: TGTGCCAGCAGCTTGCGGACAGAAGGGGTAAAACTGTTTTTT. The chain recombines TRBV11-3 with TRBJ1-4; TRBD1 might be the D (6 bases). The germline gives CDR1 SGHNT, CDR2 YENEEA. Trimming shortened V by 3 bases and J by 10 bases, and 15 bases separated the two germline ends. This CDR3 comprises 14 residues.

The chain employs TRBV29-1 and TRBJ2-7, with 7 bases that match TRBD2. Germline V gene data show CDR1 as SQVTM and CDR2 as ANQGSEA. The CDR3 is made up of 14 amino acids. Trimming removed 5 bases from V and 3 bases from J; junction bases left unmatched: 10. DNA for the CDR3: TGCAGCGTTTCCATCCTTGGGGGGGGCTACGAGCAGTACTTC. Its protein product is CSVSILGGGYEQYF.

This rearrangement joins TRBV9 to TRBJ1-3; D uncertain. V was cut by 0 bases and J by 0 bases, with 10 bases left in between. This CDR3 spans 16 amino acids. The germline CDR1 and CDR2 sequences are SGDLS and YYNGEE. Written as DNA, the CDR3 is TGTGCCAGCAGCGTAGATGCGGCGAGCTCTGGAAACACCATATATTTT. Translation: CASSVDAASSGNTIYF. Complete variable domain (other parts from reference TRBV9 and TRBJ1-3): DSGVTQTPKHLITATGQRVTLRCSPRSGDLSVYWYQQSLDQGLQFLIQYYNGEERAKGNILERFSAQQFPDLHSELNLSSLELGDSALYFCASSVDAASSGNTIYFGEGSWLTVV.

This clone was found a few times. The chain uses TRBV9 and TRBJ2-1; 7 bases match TRBD1. Germline CDR1 reads SGDLS; CDR2 reads YYNGEE. The trim removed 4 bases at V and 9 bases at J, leaving 10 bases unmatched. The CDR3 totals 14 residues. CDR3 nucleotides: TGTGCCAGCAGCACAGGCGACAGGGATGGTGAGCAGTTCTTC. Translating it yields CASSTGDRDGEQFF.

V is TRBV2 and J is TRBJ1-2; TRBD1 matches at 7 bases. The length of the CDR3 is 14 residues. Germline values: CDR1 SNHLY, CDR2 FYNNEI. After removal of 7 bases from V and 6 bases from J, the junction contained 11 bases not matched to a gene. The CDR3 DNA follows: TGTGCCAGCACCCCCGAAAAGGGGGCCGATGGCTACACCTTC. This codes for CASTPEKGADGYTF.

The V and J genes are TRBV2 and TRBJ1-5; the D is unclear. CDR1 and CDR2 from the germline V gene are SNHLY and FYNNEI. There are 14 residues in the CDR3. The ends were cut back, 1 base at V and 2 bases at J, with 6 bases in the middle. The CDR3 DNA reads TGTGCCAGCAGTGAAGGGAGCGGCAATCAGCCCCAGCATTTT. Translating gives CASSEGSGNQPQHF.

This rearrangement joins TRBV4-2 to TRBJ2-1; D ambiguous. Trimming removed 1 base at V and 5 bases at J, with 18 bases between. This CDR3 contains 17 residues. The V gene's germline CDR1 is LGHNA and CDR2 YNFKEQ. In nucleotides, the CDR3 is TGTGCCAGCAGCCAAGGAGAGACACCCTCCGCCGACAATGAGCAGTTCTTC. This gives the protein CASSQGETPSADNEQFF.

This chain joins TRBV2 and TRBJ1-2, with D possibly being TRBD1 (5 bases). V was pared by 2 bases and J by 8 bases, with 18 bases between. From germline, CDR1 is SNHLY and CDR2 FYNNEI. The CDR3 sequence is 15 residues long. CDR3 amino acids: CASSEMRQGREGYTF. In nucleotides, the CDR3 is TGTGCCAGCAGTGAAATGAGGCAGGGTCGGGAAGGCTACACCTTC.

This chain uses TRBV7-9 with TRBJ2-6; 10 nucleotides agree with TRBD2. This CDR3 region has 18 residues. V lost 7 bases and J lost 0; bases outside the gene matches: 9. Germline CDR1 SEHNR, CDR2 FQNEAQ (reference sequence). Written as DNA, the CDR3 is TGTGCCAGCACCCGGTCTAGCGGGGGCGCCTCTGGGGCCAACGTCCTGACTTTC. Translating it yields CASTRSSGGASGANVLTF.

There are a few counts of this clone. V and J are TRBV2 and TRBJ2-1, with 7 nucleotides matching TRBD1. V was pared by 9 bases and J by 4 bases, with 9 bases of the junction left unmatched. This CDR3 has 14 amino acids. Germline loops: CDR1 SNHLY, CDR2 FYNNEI. The DNA of the CDR3 is TGTGCCAGACAGGGGACAGCTTTATACAATGAGCAGTTCTTC. Residues: CARQGTALYNEQFF.

A few counts support this clone. J is TRBJ1-2 and V is TRBV28; D is uncertain. Germline CDR1 is MDHEN and CDR2 is SYDVKM. This CDR3 is 12 amino acids long. V dropped 4 bases and J dropped 7 bases, with 10 bases sitting between them. CDR3 bases: TGTGCCAGCAGTTCGGAGGGAGGTGGCTACACCTTC. Protein sequence: CASSSEGGGYTF.

The sample holds a few counts of this clone. The chain couples TRBV9 to TRBJ1-6, with D hard to call. The germline V gene encodes CDR1 SGDLS and CDR2 YYNGEE. V was shortened by 0 bases and J by 7 bases, with 17 bases between the two germline ends. This CDR3 has 17 amino acids. DNA for the CDR3: TGTGCCAGCAGCGTAGGAGGTGCCAGCTTCGGGAATTCACCCCTCCACTTT. Protein: CASSVGGASFGNSPLHF. Variable domain in full (rest from reference TRBV9 and TRBJ1-6): DSGVTQTPKHLITATGQRVTLRCSPRSGDLSVYWYQQSLDQGLQFLIQYYNGEERAKGNILERFSAQQFPDLHSELNLSSLELGDSALYFCASSVGGASFGNSPLHFGNGTRLTVT.

This rearrangement joins TRBV2 to TRBJ2-7; 7 nucleotides line up with TRBD1. J lost 3 bases, V lost 0 bases, and 5 bases had no gene match. The CDR3 runs to 15 residues. From germline, CDR1 is SNHLY and CDR2 FYNNEI. CDR3: CASSEAFRGNYEQYF. CDR3 bases: TGTGCCAGCAGTGAAGCGTTCAGGGGGAACTACGAGCAGTACTTC.

In its sample, this clone was seen a few times. V usage is TRBV9 and J usage is TRBJ1-2; the match to TRBD1 covers 9 bases. The CDR3 extends over 15 amino acids. After removal of 1 base from V and 7 bases from J, the junction contained 8 bases not matched to a gene. Germline lookup yields CDR1 SGDLS and CDR2 YYNGEE. The DNA for the CDR3 is TGTGCCAGCAGCGTAACCCCGACAGGGGGAAGTGGCTACACCTTC. It translates to CASSVTPTGGSGYTF.

This clone was detected a few times. The chain recombines TRBV4-3 with TRBJ2-1, with D tentatively TRBD2 (7 bases). Trimming took off 0 bases at V and 0 bases at J, with 21 bases between the two ends. The CDR3 spans 20 residues. Per the germline V gene, CDR1 is LGHNA and CDR2 is YSLEER. Here the CDR3 reads CASSQEGTGGSTLSYNEQFF. In DNA, the CDR3 is TGCGCCAGCAGCCAAGAAGGAACGGGGGGCTCTACCCTCTCCTACAATGAGCAGTTCTTC.

The gene calls are TRBV13 and TRBJ2-3; 12 nucleotides match TRBD2. This CDR3 has 15 residues. The junction had 4 bases not matched to a gene; V was cut back by 5 bases and J by 4 bases. CDR1 is PRHDT, CDR2 FYEKMQ, per germline (reference sequence). CDR3 nucleotides: TGTGCCAGCAGCCTAGCGGGGGGGCGGGCAGATACGCAGTATTTT. It codes for CASSLAGGRADTQYF.